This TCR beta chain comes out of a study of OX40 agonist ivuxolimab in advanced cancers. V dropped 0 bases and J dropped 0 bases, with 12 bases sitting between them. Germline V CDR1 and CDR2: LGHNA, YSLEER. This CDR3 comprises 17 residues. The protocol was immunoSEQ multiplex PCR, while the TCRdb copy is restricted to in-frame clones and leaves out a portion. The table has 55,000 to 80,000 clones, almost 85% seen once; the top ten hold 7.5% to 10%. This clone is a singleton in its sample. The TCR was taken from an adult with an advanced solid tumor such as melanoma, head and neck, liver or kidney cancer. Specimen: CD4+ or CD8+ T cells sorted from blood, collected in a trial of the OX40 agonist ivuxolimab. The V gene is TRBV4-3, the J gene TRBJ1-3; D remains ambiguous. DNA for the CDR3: TGCGCCAGCAGCCAAGACTCAGTGGGCCACTCTGGAAACACCATATATTTT. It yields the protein CASSQDSVGHSGNTIYF.